The TCR beta chain under discussion was sequenced for a study of blood T cell repertoires in COVID-19. Study as a whole: The samples span acute and convalescent COVID-19 from the United States, Italy and Spain. From T cells, B-cell-depleted T cells, or PBMCs came the material, which was cDNA or gDNA.

Germline trimming cut 5 bases from V and 3 bases from J; bases unmatched to any gene: 3. Germline CDR1 is SGHVS and CDR2 is FQNEAQ. This CDR3 has 14 residues. Study processing details: Amplifying reference gene primers gave estimates of nucleated cell counts. Data came from immunoSEQ multiplex PCR; TCRdb stores just in-frame clones and leaves some out. V and J calls plus clone size are reproduced from that table; the DNA served to infer D and trimming. The sample lists 100,000 to 150,000 clones, approximately 88% occurring once. The chain combines TRBV7-8 with TRBJ1-4; 7 bases line up with TRBD1. The sequenced sample was peripheral blood. This receptor was obtained from a man over 45 with acute or convalescent COVID-19. CDR3 bases: TGTGCCAGCAGCGGGACAGCCGCTAATGAAAAACTGTTTTTT. Encoded protein: CASSGTAANEKLFF.